The 27 T cell receptor beta chains below were found in one sample sequenced in a study of beta chain features in type 1 diabetes. General observations from the study: The study found moderately but significantly shorter TCRB CDR3s in all four CD4+ subsets of Type 1 diabetes patients.

Their target antigens are unknown. All of the isolated RNA was reverse transcribed, so expressed TCRB transcripts were sequenced. Clones were sequenced by immunoSEQ multiplex PCR, and TCRdb holds only the in-frame ones, with some missing. The sample has 600,000 to 750,000 clones; under 15% are singletons. Sequencing was carried out using naive CD4+ T cells from blood. The receptors originated from a man under 40 with type 1 diabetes.

This clone was found a few times. V is TRBV4-3 and J is TRBJ2-3; 7 bases map to TRBD1. This CDR3 spans 15 amino acids. The V gene's germline CDR1 is LGHNA and CDR2 YSLEER. Trimming at V came to 0 bases and at J to 1 base, leaving 1 base not matched to a gene. The DNA of the CDR3 is TGCGCCAGCAGCCAAGATCAGGGGGGCACAGATACGCAGTATTTT. Its translation: CASSQDQGGTDTQYF.

This clone has more than one count but fewer than ten. The chain carries TRBV2 and TRBJ2-5; D remains ambiguous. The CDR3 extends over 12 amino acids. V lost 7 bases and J 4 bases, leaving 10 bases between the germline ends. From germline, CDR1 is SNHLY and CDR2 FYNNEI. CDR3 in DNA: TGTGCCAGCATCCCGTGGGGAGAGACCCAGTACTTC. Residues: CASIPWGETQYF.

This clone was seen only a few times. The rearrangement uses TRBV11-2 and TRBJ2-7, with 10 bases matching TRBD1. Trimming took 3 bases from V and 2 from J; bases not matched to a gene: 10. This CDR3 has 17 residues. Germline CDR1 SGHAT, CDR2 FQNNGV. CDR3 sequence (DNA): TGTGCCAGCAGCTTTACAGCCGGGACAGGGGCCGCCTACGAGCAGTACTTC. It specifies CASSFTAGTGAAYEQYF.

The chain recombines TRBV4-3 with TRBJ2-3; 10 bases align to TRBD2. J gave up 6 bases and V 1 base, and 7 bases lay outside the gene matches. Germline assignment: CDR1 LGHNA and CDR2 YSLEER. This CDR3 has 16 amino acids. The CDR3 loop is CASSQVSGGASDTQYF. The DNA for the CDR3 is TGCGCCAGCAGCCAAGTGAGCGGGGGGGCCTCGGATACGCAGTATTTT.

The chain has TRBV7-8 and TRBJ2-1; D is undetermined. V was cut by 1 base and J by 6 bases, with 4 bases left in between. The germline V gene has CDR1 SGHVS and CDR2 FQNEAQ. The CDR3 has 12 residues. CDR3 residues: CASSLGANEQFF. The CDR3 nucleotides are TGTGCCAGCAGCTTAGGGGCCAATGAGCAGTTCTTC.

A few counts support this clone. This sequence joins TRBV13 and TRBJ1-3; tentative D call: TRBD1 (6 bases). The CDR3 covers 18 residues. V was shortened by 5 bases and J by 0 bases, with 20 bases between the two germline ends. Germline V lookup: CDR1 PRHDT, CDR2 FYEKMQ (reference sequence). CDR3 sequence (DNA): TGTGCCAGCAGCCCCGTTACGAGGGAAGGGGGCTCTGGAAACACCATATATTTT. Protein: CASSPVTREGGSGNTIYF.

This clone appeared a few times. The chain employs TRBV9 and TRBJ2-5; 11 bases line up with TRBD2. The CDR3 is 16 amino acids. CDR1 and CDR2 (germline): SGDLS, YYNGEE. V lost 5 bases to trimming and J lost 2 bases; unmatched junction nucleotides: 8. CDR3 residues: CASSLGTSGYQETQYF. The CDR3, as DNA: TGTGCCAGCAGTCTAGGGACTAGCGGTTATCAAGAGACCCAGTACTTC.

The chain combines TRBV7-2 with TRBJ2-5, with TRBD1 matching 9 bases. Germline CDR1 and CDR2: SGHTA and FQGNSA. The CDR3 extends over 14 amino acids. Trimming removed 5 bases from V and 4 bases from J; junction bases left unmatched: 5. The CDR3 sequence is CASSRDRVGETQYF. CDR3 nucleotide sequence: TGTGCCAGCAGCAGGGACAGGGTTGGAGAGACCCAGTACTTC.

The chain employs TRBV27 and TRBJ2-5; 11 bases are shared with TRBD2. V shed 1 base, J shed 2 bases, and the junction held 3 bases outside the gene matches. The CDR3 is 16 residues long. Germline CDR1 and CDR2: MNHEY and SMNVEV (reference sequence). The DNA of the CDR3 is TGTGCCAGCAGTTTATGGGCTAGCGGGGGGCAAGAGACCCAGTACTTC. Translation: CASSLWASGGQETQYF.

The chain couples TRBV5-1 to TRBJ2-5; weak D call: TRBD2 (5 bases). Germline assignment: CDR1 SGHRS and CDR2 YFSETQ. CDR3 length: 14 amino acids. Deletions cut 5 bases from V and 5 bases from J, with 16 bases between. In nucleotides, the CDR3 is TGCGCCAGCAGACCGAAACTAGGATGGGAGACCCAGTACTTC. Its protein product is CASRPKLGWETQYF.

This clone has more than one count but fewer than ten. This sequence joins TRBV4-2 and TRBJ2-7, with D tentatively TRBD1 (6 bases). Germline V gene lookup returns CDR1 LGHNA and CDR2 YNFKEQ. V was shortened by 0 bases and J by 5 bases, with 17 bases between the two germline ends. This CDR3 spans 16 amino acids. CDR3 nucleotides: TGTGCCAGCAGCCAAGATACTAGACAGGTCCTAGACGAGCAGTACTTC. This encodes CASSQDTRQVLDEQYF.

The chain joins TRBV7-9 to TRBJ1-1, with a weak D call TRBD1 (5 bases). The CDR3 covers 14 residues. The ends were cut back, 8 bases at V and 4 bases at J, with 17 bases in the middle. Germline values: CDR1 SEHNR, CDR2 FQNEAQ (reference sequence). The CDR3 is CASVPGEIGTEAFF. The CDR3 DNA sequence: TGTGCCAGCGTACCGGGGGAGATTGGCACTGAAGCTTTCTTT.

This clone was seen more than once but under ten times. The chain uses TRBV15 and TRBJ2-5, with D tentatively TRBD1 (6 bases). CDR3 length equals 14 residues. The germline V gene has CDR1 LNHNV and CDR2 YYDKDF (reference sequence). The V gene lost 1 base and the J gene lost 5 bases, with 11 bases spanning the gap. CDR3 bases: TGTGCCACCAGCAGAGGAATGCAGGGGGAGACCCAGTACTTC. As protein: CATSRGMQGETQYF.

In this sample, this clone turned up a few times. This chain uses TRBV5-8 with TRBJ2-3; a weak D match, TRBD1 (6 bases). V dropped 3 bases and J dropped 6 bases, with 17 bases sitting between them. The length of the CDR3 is 15 residues. Germline lookup yields CDR1 SGHTS and CDR2 YDEGEE. CDR3 sequence (DNA): TGTGCCAGCAGCTCACGACAGGCGCCTGGGGATACGCAGTATTTT. Amino acids: CASSSRQAPGDTQYF.

The chain joins TRBV6-6 to TRBJ2-5; the D gene is possibly TRBD1 (5 bases). V shed 4 bases and J shed 1 base, with 10 bases lying between them. CDR1 and CDR2 (germline): MNHNY, SVGAGI (reference sequence). There are 14 residues in the CDR3. Written as DNA, the CDR3 is TGTGCCAGCAGTTTCACGACAGTCCAAGAGACCCAGTACTTC. This translates into CASSFTTVQETQYF.

This rearrangement joins TRBV5-1 to TRBJ1-1; D remains unclear. The CDR3 extends over 13 amino acids. Deletions cut 5 bases from V and 0 bases from J, with 8 bases between. CDR1 SGHRS and CDR2 YFSETQ come from the germline V gene. The CDR3 protein is CASSMALNTEAFF. CDR3 sequence (DNA): TGCGCCAGCAGTATGGCGCTGAACACTGAAGCTTTCTTT.

The chain links TRBV7-9 to TRBJ1-4; no clear D gene. CDR3 size: 13 residues. Germline CDR1 SEHNR, CDR2 FQNEAQ (reference sequence). The CDR3 loop is CAIPGGTNEKLFF. DNA for the CDR3: TGTGCGATACCGGGAGGAACTAATGAAAAACTGTTTTTT.

This chain uses TRBV27 with TRBJ1-4; tentative D call: TRBD1 (6 bases). The V gene's germline CDR1 is MNHEY and CDR2 SMNVEV (reference sequence). With 4 bases removed from V and 7 bases from J, the gap between germline ends came to 13 bases. The CDR3 covers 14 residues. CDR3 DNA: TGTGCCAGCAGTTCTCCAGGGGAGGGTGAAAAACTGTTTTTT. It codes for CASSSPGEGEKLFF.

The chain combines TRBV4-3 with TRBJ1-1, with D unclear. Germline lookup yields CDR1 LGHNA and CDR2 YSLEER. Deletions cut 2 bases from V and 4 bases from J, with 14 bases between. The CDR3 sequence is 15 residues long. CDR3 in DNA: TGCGCCAGCAGCCAACTTCGGCACTGGGGCACTGAAGCTTTCTTT. It specifies CASSQLRHWGTEAFF.

This clone was counted a few times. The chain links TRBV10-3 to TRBJ1-2, with TRBD1 matching 9 bases. The junction had 5 bases not matched to a gene; V was cut back by 3 bases and J by 6 bases. This CDR3 has 14 amino acids. CDR1 and CDR2 (germline): ENHRY, SYGVKD. The CDR3 DNA reads TGTGCCATCAGTGATCCGGACAGGGGCCATGGCTACACCTTC. The encoded protein is CAISDPDRGHGYTF.

In its sample, this clone was seen a few times. This chain uses TRBV30 with TRBJ1-4; D gene uncertain. CDR3 length: 14 residues. The V end lost 1 base, the J end lost 8 bases, and 14 bases lay between the germline ends. Germline V gene lookup returns CDR1 GTSNPN and CDR2 SVGIG (reference sequence). The CDR3 DNA follows: TGTGCCTGGAGTGCCCTCCGGGCCCCAGAAAAACTGTTTTTT. It encodes CAWSALRAPEKLFF.

This clone was detected only a few times. The chain recombines TRBV30 with TRBJ1-4; TRBD1 matches at 7 bases. CDR3 length: 13 residues. Trimming removed 4 bases from V and 7 bases from J; junction bases left unmatched: 6. CDR1 and CDR2 from the germline V gene are GTSNPN and SVGIG (reference sequence). CDR3 in DNA: TGTGCCTGGACCAGACAGGGAACTGAAAAACTGTTTTTT. Protein: CAWTRQGTEKLFF.

This clone was seen a few times. The chain couples TRBV7-8 to TRBJ2-7; D call uncertain. The CDR3 has 15 amino acids. The ends were cut back, 6 bases at V and 2 bases at J, with 17 bases in the middle. Germline V CDR1 and CDR2: SGHVS, FQNEAQ. The DNA for the CDR3 is TGTGCCAGCAGTCCCGCGCCGGATTCTCCCTACGAGCAGTACTTC. Its protein is CASSPAPDSPYEQYF.

The chain recombines TRBV4-3 with TRBJ1-5, with a weak D call TRBD1 (5 bases). Germline V lookup: CDR1 LGHNA, CDR2 YSLEER. This CDR3 has 15 residues. Trimming removed 3 bases at V and 4 bases at J, with 13 bases between. The DNA for the CDR3 is TGCGCCAGCAGCCATTGGGGCCAAGGTAATCAGCCCCAGCATTTT. It encodes CASSHWGQGNQPQHF.

Comment on this clone: Other DNA sequences of this sample code for an identical CDR3. The J gene is TRBJ1-4, the V gene TRBV18; D gene uncertain. CDR3 length: 13 amino acids. V gave up 2 bases and J gave up 7 bases, with 8 bases separating them. Germline loops: CDR1 KGHSH, CDR2 LQKENI. The CDR3 region has the DNA TGTGCCAGCTCACCAGGGGAAGGTGAAAAACTGTTTTTT. It is translated as CASSPGEGEKLFF.

The chain links TRBV5-1 to TRBJ2-3, with D perhaps TRBD1 or TRBD2 (5 bases each). V was trimmed by 2 bases and J by 2 bases, leaving 15 bases between them. CDR3 length: 16 amino acids. The V gene's germline CDR1 is SGHRS and CDR2 YFSETQ. Here the CDR3 DNA reads TGCGCCAGCAGCTTCGCCGGGACGGCCAACACAGATACGCAGTATTTT. Protein: CASSFAGTANTDTQYF. The full variable domain, completed using reference TRBV5-1 and TRBJ2-3, is KAGVTQTPRYLIKTRGQQVTLSCSPISGHRSVSWYQQTPGQGLQFLFEYFSETQRNKGNFPGRFSGRQFSNSRSEMNVSTLELGDSALYLCASSFAGTANTDTQYFGPGTRLTVL.

The sample holds a few counts of this clone. V usage is TRBV29-1 and J usage is TRBJ2-7, with a weak D call TRBD1 (5 bases). Germline V gene data show CDR1 as SQVTM and CDR2 as ANQGSEA. This CDR3 contains 13 residues. Deletions cut 3 bases from V and 5 bases from J, with 14 bases between. CDR3 sequence reads: CSVDGQGLNEQYF. The DNA for the CDR3 is TGCAGCGTTGATGGTCAGGGTCTGAACGAGCAGTACTTC.